A single sample gave rise to the 25 T cell receptor beta chains below, sequenced in a study of control samples from healthy donors and cancer patients (dated by TCRdb to the early 2020s). Libraries were made using the immunoSEQ multiplex PCR assay. In TCRdb, the immuneACCESS table is reduced to in-frame sequences with V and J assigned. These tables do not hold every clone; where another copy was compared, an unresolved V gene accounts for under half, and the others remain unexplained. For this sample there are 55,000 to 90,000 clones; 84% appear just once. The ten top clones hold roughly 28% of the sample. Sequenced material: blood. Receptors originate from a man aged 50-60 years in good health.

This chain joins TRBV11-3 and TRBJ2-2, with a tentative D call TRBD2 (6 bases). Germline assignment: CDR1 SGHNT and CDR2 YENEEA. The germline V and J ends were trimmed by 3 bases and 2 bases, with 10 bases remaining between them. There are 15 residues in the CDR3. The CDR3 DNA reads TGTGCCAGCAGCTTGGGGGGAGTAAACACCGGGGAGCTGTTTTTT. It codes for CASSLGGVNTGELFF.

J is TRBJ1-2 and V is TRBV28; 7 bases match TRBD1. Germline V CDR1 and CDR2: MDHEN, SYDVKM. This CDR3 spans 13 amino acids. The V and J ends lost 5 bases and 6 bases, in that order; junction bases with no gene match: 6. This CDR3 is CASSATGLDGYTF. The CDR3 DNA reads as TGTGCCAGCAGTGCGACAGGGCTGGATGGCTACACCTTC.

This sequence joins TRBV29-1 and TRBJ2-2, with TRBD1 matching over 7 bases. The J segment lost 1 base and the V segment lost 0 bases, leaving 5 bases of the junction unmatched. The CDR3 has 16 residues. Germline lookup yields CDR1 SQVTM and CDR2 ANQGSEA. CDR3 sequence reads: CSVEDPNRGNTGELFF. The CDR3 DNA reads TGCAGCGTTGAAGATCCGAACAGGGGGAACACCGGGGAGCTGTTTTTT.

The chain couples TRBV4-2 to TRBJ1-1; D is ambiguous. Between the trimmed V and J ends, which lost 0 bases and 0 bases, there was a span of 2 bases. In germline, CDR1 is LGHNA, CDR2 YNFKEQ. The CDR3 runs 13 residues. Written as DNA, the CDR3 is TGTGCCAGCAGCCAAGAGATGAACACTGAAGCTTTCTTT. This encodes CASSQEMNTEAFF.

The chain joins TRBV3-1 (or the pseudogene TRBV3-2) to TRBJ2-2, with 7 bases matching TRBD1. Germline V gene data show CDR1 as LGHDT and CDR2 as YNNKEL (reference sequence). Trimming cost V 4 bases and J 1 base; bases outside gene matches: 3. This CDR3 contains 15 residues. CDR3 in amino acids: CASSPTGQNTGELFF. CDR3 coding DNA: TGTGCCAGCAGCCCGACAGGGCAGAACACCGGGGAGCTGTTTTTT.

CDR3 in DNA: TGTGCCTGGAGTGTATCCGGGGGTGGGTACAATGAGCAGTTCTTC. This sequence encodes CAWSVSGGGYNEQFF. This chain connects TRBV30 to TRBJ2-1; weak D call: TRBD2 (6 bases). The length of the CDR3 is 15 residues. Trimming left V 0 bases short and J 4 bases short, with 13 bases between. Germline lookup yields CDR1 GTSNPN and CDR2 SVGIG (reference sequence). The full variable domain, in which reference TRBV30 and TRBJ2-1 provide the parts outside the CDR3, is SQTIHQWPATLVQPVGSPLSLECTVEGTSNPNLYWYRQAAGRGLQLLFYSVGIGQISSEVPQNLSASRPQDRQFILSSKKLLLSDSGFYLCAWSVSGGGYNEQFFGPGTRLTVL.

V and J are TRBV24-1 and TRBJ1-2; 7 bases are a match to TRBD1. The CDR3 runs to 16 residues. Germline CDR1 reads KGHDR; CDR2 reads SFDVKD. With V trimmed by 4 bases and J by 5 bases, 12 bases remained unmatched. CDR3 sequence: CATSDPLGQEDYGYTF. CDR3 sequence (DNA): TGTGCCACCAGTGACCCCCTAGGACAGGAGGATTATGGCTACACCTTC.

The chain combines TRBV5-4 with TRBJ1-4; D might be TRBD1 (5 bases). The CDR3 loop spans 16 amino acids. In germline, CDR1 is SGHNT, CDR2 YYREEE (reference sequence). Trimming pared 4 bases from V and 3 bases from J, leaving 16 bases between. Written as DNA, the CDR3 is TGTGCCAGCAGCGGTGGGGACTCACATTCTAATGAAAAACTGTTTTTT. This gives the protein CASSGGDSHSNEKLFF.

The chain couples TRBV29-1 to TRBJ2-1; a possible D gene is TRBD2 (6 bases). The CDR3 has 16 residues. Germline lookup yields CDR1 SQVTM and CDR2 ANQGSEA. Trimming removed 0 bases at V and 0 bases at J, with 12 bases between. The CDR3 region is CSVEDFQRVSYNEQFF. The CDR3 DNA reads as TGCAGCGTTGAAGACTTCCAGCGGGTCTCCTACAATGAGCAGTTCTTC.

The V gene is TRBV15, the J gene TRBJ2-2; D unresolved. The germline V and J ends were trimmed by 0 bases and 2 bases, with 10 bases remaining between them. This CDR3 is 16 amino acids long. The germline V gene has CDR1 LNHNV and CDR2 YYDKDF (reference sequence). CDR3: CATSRDLQVNTGELFF. The CDR3 DNA reads as TGTGCCACCAGCAGAGATTTGCAGGTCAACACCGGGGAGCTGTTTTTT.

The rearrangement links TRBV11-2 to TRBJ2-5; D unresolved. From germline, CDR1 is SGHAT and CDR2 FQNNGV. Trimming pared 4 bases from V and 5 bases from J, leaving 11 bases between. The CDR3 length is 13 residues. This CDR3 reads CASSSGFVETQYF. CDR3 DNA: TGTGCCAGCAGCTCGGGTTTTGTGGAGACCCAGTACTTC.

V is TRBV6-5 and J is TRBJ2-2; D possibly corresponds to TRBD2 (6 bases). The V gene lost 6 bases and the J gene lost 0 bases, with 8 bases spanning the gap. Germline V gene data show CDR1 as MNHEY and CDR2 as SVGAGI. This CDR3 has 14 residues. In nucleotides, the CDR3 is TGTGCCAGCAGATCGGGGGCGAACACCGGGGAGCTGTTTTTT. Translation gives CASRSGANTGELFF.

The chain recombines TRBV7-9 with TRBJ2-7; possibly TRBD1 for D (5 bases). Per germline, CDR1 SEHNR and CDR2 FQNEAQ (reference sequence). CDR3 length: 14 amino acids. Trimming removed 1 base from V and 0 bases from J, with 7 bases in between. This CDR3 is CASSLGTTSYEQYF. In nucleotides, the CDR3 is TGTGCCAGCAGCTTAGGGACAACCTCCTACGAGCAGTACTTC.

The chain couples TRBV7-2 to TRBJ2-1, with TRBD1 matching 9 bases. Germline V lookup: CDR1 SGHTA, CDR2 FQGNSA. The trim removed 6 bases at V and 5 bases at J, leaving 17 bases unmatched. The CDR3 sequence is 18 residues long. The CDR3 protein is CASRTPVKGQGKNNEQFF. In DNA, the CDR3 is TGTGCCAGCAGAACCCCAGTGAAGGGACAGGGAAAAAACAATGAGCAGTTCTTC.

The V gene is TRBV7-9, the J gene TRBJ1-2; the D is unclear. V was cut by 1 base and J by 6 bases, with 12 bases left in between. The CDR3 sequence is 14 residues long. CDR1 is SEHNR, CDR2 FQNEAQ, per germline (reference sequence). As DNA, the CDR3 is TGTGCCAGCAGCTTAGAGGGTAGTTATGATGGCTACACCTTC. Translation: CASSLEGSYDGYTF.

V and J are TRBV27 and TRBJ2-7, with D hard to call. V was shortened by 9 bases and J by 5 bases, with 8 bases between the two germline ends. The CDR3 runs to 10 residues. Germline CDR1 MNHEY, CDR2 SMNVEV (reference sequence). The CDR3 loop is CARVLHEQYF. In nucleotides, the CDR3 is TGTGCCAGGGTTCTTCACGAGCAGTACTTC.

This clone came up once. The J gene is TRBJ1-1, the V gene TRBV3-1 (or the pseudogene TRBV3-2); D is ambiguous. Trimming stripped 2 bases from V and 5 bases from J, with 9 bases between. The V gene's germline CDR1 is LGHDT and CDR2 YNNKEL (reference sequence). This CDR3 is 13 amino acids long. CDR3: CASSQTSSTEAFF. DNA of the CDR3: TGTGCCAGCAGCCAAACATCCAGTACTGAAGCTTTCTTT.

The chain couples TRBV7-9 to TRBJ2-5; 15 bases agree with TRBD2. CDR3 length: 16 amino acids. V dropped 6 bases and J dropped 4; count of bases not matched to a gene: 6. Germline values: CDR1 SEHNR, CDR2 FQNEAQ (reference sequence). This CDR3 is CASSSGLAGGPETQYF. The DNA for the CDR3 is TGTGCCAGCAGTTCCGGACTAGCGGGAGGGCCAGAGACCCAGTACTTC.

This clone was counted between two and nine times. At the DNA level, this CDR3 is encoded by other sequences in the same sample as well. Here the CDR3 DNA reads TGTGCCAGCAGCCGCAACTCCTACGAGCAGTACTTC. This codes for CASSRNSYEQYF. The rearrangement links TRBV5-6 to TRBJ2-7; D remains unclear. V lost 4 bases and J lost 0, with 5 bases in between. This CDR3 region has 12 residues. In germline, CDR1 is SGHDT, CDR2 YYEEEE.

The CDR3 sequence is CASSASGTLVSHEQFF. CDR3 sequence (DNA): TGTGCCAGCAGCGCATCCGGGACCCTCGTCTCCCATGAGCAGTTCTTC. The rearrangement links TRBV7-3 to TRBJ2-1, with D possibly being TRBD1 or TRBD2 (5 bases each). The length of the CDR3 is 16 residues. Germline CDR1 and CDR2: SGHTA and FQGTGA. V lost 5 bases, J lost 8 bases, and 22 bases lay in between.

V and J are TRBV7-2 and TRBJ2-3, with D unresolved. Germline V lookup: CDR1 SGHTA, CDR2 FQGNSA. V was clipped by 1 base and J by 6 bases, with 5 bases between them. This CDR3 has 12 residues. Here the CDR3 reads CASSLEGDTQYF. As DNA, the CDR3 is TGTGCCAGCAGCTTAGAGGGTGATACGCAGTATTTT.

V is TRBV7-3 and J is TRBJ2-7; weak D call: TRBD1 (5 bases). V lost 5 bases and J lost 3, with 11 bases in between. This CDR3 comprises 13 residues. The V gene's germline CDR1 is SGHTA and CDR2 FQGTGA. The CDR3 region has the DNA TGTGCCAGCAGCCTAGACAGCAACTACGAGCAGTACTTC. Protein product: CASSLDSNYEQYF.

This chain connects TRBV6-5 to TRBJ1-3, with D unclear. V was shortened by 4 bases and J by 2 bases, with 15 bases between the two germline ends. The CDR3 contains 16 residues. Germline CDR1 is MNHEY and CDR2 is SVGAGI. Here the CDR3 reads CASSSAVMGAGNTIYF. CDR3 nucleotide sequence: TGTGCCAGCAGTTCAGCCGTAATGGGTGCTGGAAACACCATATATTTT.

The chain uses TRBV24-1 and TRBJ2-1, with a tentative D call TRBD1 (6 bases). V was cut by 4 bases and J by 7 bases, with 10 bases left in between. CDR1 is KGHDR and CDR2 is SFDVKD in the germline V gene. This CDR3 is built from 13 residues. CDR3 sequence (DNA): TGTGCCACCAGTGACCCGAGGGGGAATGAGCAGTTCTTC. Residues: CATSDPRGNEQFF.

The rearrangement uses TRBV29-1 and TRBJ2-3, with TRBD2 identical over 7 bases. Germline-derived CDR1 and CDR2 are SQVTM and ANQGSEA. This CDR3 is 13 amino acids long. The ends lost 7 bases at V and 2 bases at J; junction bases unmatched: 6. CDR3 region: CSGLADYTDTQYF. In DNA, the CDR3 is TGCAGCGGGCTAGCGGATTACACAGATACGCAGTATTTT.